These T cell receptor beta chains were read from a single sample in a study of cytomegalovirus exposure and HLA in healthy donors. Assay used: immunoSEQ multiplex PCR; TCRdb lists only in-frame clones, some missing. This sample has 150,000 to 200,000 clones; about 68% occur once, and the top ten carry about 2.3%. Sequenced sample: PBMCs. The receptors shown here come from a female donor in good health and CMV-seronegative. Both conserved end residues are part of each CDR3. The D gene is left open where the match is weak. A row's size may be missing; if present it is once, few, many or a size class.

clone size	J gene	D gene	V gene	CDR3 DNA	CDR3 protein
once	TRBJ1-5	NA	TRBV2	TGTGCCAGTACATACGGGGGAATCGATCAGCCCCAGCATTTT	CASTYGGIDQPQHF
NA	TRBJ1-1	NA	TRBV30	TGTGCCTGGAGTGTAAACAGCCTGAACACTGAAGCTTTCTTT	CAWSVNSLNTEAFF
NA	TRBJ2-3	TRBD1	TRBV6-5	TGTGCCAGCCGACGCCGGGACAGAGGCACAGATACGCAGTATTTT	CASRRRDRGTDTQYF
few	TRBJ2-3	TRBD1	TRBV27	TGTGCCAGCAGTTGGACCGGGACAGGGCGGACAGATACGCAGTATTTT	CASSWTGTGRTDTQYF
NA	TRBJ2-7	TRBD1	TRBV27	TGTGCCAGCAGTTTAGGGACAGGGGTGCTCTACGAGCAGTACTTC	CASSLGTGVLYEQYF
NA	TRBJ1-3	NA	TRBV7-2	TGTGCCAGCAGCTTAGAACAGGCGAACACCATATATTTT	CASSLEQANTIYF
NA	TRBJ2-5	NA	TRBV9	TGTGCCAGCAGCGACGACGGGGAGGAAGAGACCCAGTACTTC	CASSDDGEEETQYF
NA	TRBJ2-7	NA	TRBV5-7	TGTGCCAGGGGGCGTGTATCCTACGAGCAGTACTTC	CARGRVSYEQYF
NA	TRBJ1-1	NA	TRBV19	TGTGCCAGTAGTATAGTGTACCAGGGATTGGATGAAGCTTTCTTT	CASSIVYQGLDEAFF
NA	TRBJ2-5	TRBD1	TRBV5-1	TGCGCCAGCAGGCCCGGGACAGGGGGCTGGTGGGAGACCCAGTACTTC	CASRPGTGGWWETQYF
few	TRBJ2-3	TRBD2	TRBV6-1	TGTGCCAGCAGTTTCACTAGCGGGTCCACAGATACGCAGTATTTT	CASSFTSGSTDTQYF
NA	TRBJ1-3	NA	TRBV11-2	TGTGCCAGCAGCTTAGTGGGGCTCGGGACCATATATTTT	CASSLVGLGTIYF
NA	TRBJ2-3	NA	TRBV11-2	TGTGCCAGCACCGGACCCGGAGGTGTTGTAGATACGCAGTATTTT	CASTGPGGVVDTQYF
NA	TRBJ2-7	TRBD2	TRBV28	TGTGCCAGCAGTCCGGGGGGGGCGGGACTAGCGGGAGGGCGCCTCAACGAGCAGTACTTC	CASSPGGAGLAGGRLNEQYF
NA	TRBJ2-7	TRBD1	TRBV7-8	TGTGCCAGCAGCGTCTACAGGGGACAGGGAAAAGGCGAGTACGAGCAGTACTTC	CASSVYRGQGKGEYEQYF
once	TRBJ1-6	TRBD1	TRBV6-6	TGTGCCAGCAGTTACTCGACCAGGGGGAATTCACCCCTCCACTTT	CASSYSTRGNSPLHF
few	TRBJ2-4	NA	TRBV16	TGTGCCAGCAGAGGGGGGGCTACTAAAAACATTCAGTACTTC	CASRGGATKNIQYF
NA	TRBJ1-5	TRBD1	TRBV28	TGTGCCAGCAGACTTCCCACAGGGGGGGGATATAGCAATCAGCCCCAGCATTTT	CASRLPTGGGYSNQPQHF
NA	TRBJ1-2	NA	TRBV5-1	TGCGCCAGCAGCTTGGAAGACAGAAACTATGGCTACACCTTC	CASSLEDRNYGYTF
NA	TRBJ1-6	NA	TRBV6-6	TGTGCCAGCAGTTACACTGTAACACCCCTCCACTTT	CASSYTVTPLHF
few	TRBJ2-1	TRBD2	TRBV11-3	TGTGCCAGCAGCACTGGGACTAGCGGGAGGAGTTACAATGAGCAGTTCTTC	CASSTGTSGRSYNEQFF
once	TRBJ2-2	TRBD2	TRBV9	TGTGCCAGCAGCCCCCCCCGGACTAGCGGGAACACCGGGGAGCTGTTTTTT	CASSPPRTSGNTGELFF
NA	TRBJ1-5	TRBD1	TRBV15	TGTGCCACCAGCAGCAGGGGGGATTATAGCAATCAGCCCCAGCATTTT	CATSSRGDYSNQPQHF
NA	TRBJ1-3	NA	TRBV19	TGTGCCAGTAGTATAAATGTCAGGGCCGCAAACACCATATATTTT	CASSINVRAANTIYF
NA	TRBJ1-5	TRBD1	TRBV29-1	TGCAGCGTTAGACAGGGGGCTCAAAATCAGCCCCAGCATTTT	CSVRQGAQNQPQHF
NA	TRBJ1-2	NA	TRBV5-6	TGTGCCAGCAGTGCGCTAGGGGCCAGGACCTTC	CASSALGARTF
NA	TRBJ1-4	NA	TRBV18	TGTGCCAGCTCACCGAGCGCCAGGGATAATGAAAAACTGTTTTTT	CASSPSARDNEKLFF
NA	TRBJ2-2	TRBD1	TRBV7-9	TGTGCCAGCAGCCAAGCAACAGGGGCCACCGGGGAGCTGTTTTTT	CASSQATGATGELFF
NA	TRBJ1-2	NA	TRBV2	TGTGCCATCCTAAGAGGAGGGGACGGCTACACCTTC	CAILRGGDGYTF